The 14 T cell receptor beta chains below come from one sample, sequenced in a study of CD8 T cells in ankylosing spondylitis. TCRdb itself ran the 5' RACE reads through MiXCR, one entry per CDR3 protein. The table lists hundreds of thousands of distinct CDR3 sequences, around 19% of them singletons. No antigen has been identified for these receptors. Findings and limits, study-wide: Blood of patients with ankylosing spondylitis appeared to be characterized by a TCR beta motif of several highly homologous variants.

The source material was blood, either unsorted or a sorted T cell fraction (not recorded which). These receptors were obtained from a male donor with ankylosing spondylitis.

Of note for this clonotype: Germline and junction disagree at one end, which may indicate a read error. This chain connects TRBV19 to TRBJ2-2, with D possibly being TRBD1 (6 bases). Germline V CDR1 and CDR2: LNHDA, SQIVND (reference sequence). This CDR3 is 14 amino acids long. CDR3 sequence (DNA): TGTGCCAGTAGTATCGGACAGCTCACCGAGGAGCTGTTTTTT. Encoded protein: CASSIGQLTEELFF.

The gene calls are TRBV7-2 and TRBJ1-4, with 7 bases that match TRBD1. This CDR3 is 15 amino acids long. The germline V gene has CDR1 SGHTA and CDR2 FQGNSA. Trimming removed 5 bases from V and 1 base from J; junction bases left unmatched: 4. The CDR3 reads CASSRNRGTNEKLFF. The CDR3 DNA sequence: TGTGCCAGCAGCAGGAACAGGGGAACTAATGAAAAACTGTTTTTT.

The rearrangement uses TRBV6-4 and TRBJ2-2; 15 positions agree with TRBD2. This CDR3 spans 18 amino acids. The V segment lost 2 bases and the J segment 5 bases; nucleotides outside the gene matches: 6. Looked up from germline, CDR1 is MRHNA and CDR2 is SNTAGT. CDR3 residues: CASSDAGLAGGRTGELFF. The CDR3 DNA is TGTGCCAGCAGTGACGCGGGACTAGCGGGGGGTCGGACCGGGGAGCTGTTTTTT.

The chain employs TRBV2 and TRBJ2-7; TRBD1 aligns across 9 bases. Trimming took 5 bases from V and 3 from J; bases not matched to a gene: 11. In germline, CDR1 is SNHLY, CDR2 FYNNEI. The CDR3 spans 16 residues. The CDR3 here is CASSTPRDREHYEQYF. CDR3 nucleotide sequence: TGTGCCAGCAGTACCCCCCGGGACAGGGAGCACTACGAGCAGTACTTC.

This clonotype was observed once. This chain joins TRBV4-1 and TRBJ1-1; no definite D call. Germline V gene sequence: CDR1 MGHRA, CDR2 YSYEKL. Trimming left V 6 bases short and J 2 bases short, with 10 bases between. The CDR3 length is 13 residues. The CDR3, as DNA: TGCGCCAGCAGACAGATTTTTAACACTGAAGCTTTCTTT. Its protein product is CASRQIFNTEAFF.

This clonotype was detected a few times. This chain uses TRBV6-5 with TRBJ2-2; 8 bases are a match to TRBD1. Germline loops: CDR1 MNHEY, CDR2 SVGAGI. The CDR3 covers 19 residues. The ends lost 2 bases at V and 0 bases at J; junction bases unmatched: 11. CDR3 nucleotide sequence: TGTGCCAGCAGTTACACCCTTCCACAGGGGGGTTCGAACACCGGGGAGCTGTTTTTT. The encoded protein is CASSYTLPQGGSNTGELFF.

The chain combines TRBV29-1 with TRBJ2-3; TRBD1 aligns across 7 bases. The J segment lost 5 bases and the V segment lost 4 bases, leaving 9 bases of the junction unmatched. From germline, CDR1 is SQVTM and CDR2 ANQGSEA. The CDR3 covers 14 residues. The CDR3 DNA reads TGCAGCGTTGCTACGACAGGGCAGGGAGATACGCAGTATTTT. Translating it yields CSVATTGQGDTQYF.

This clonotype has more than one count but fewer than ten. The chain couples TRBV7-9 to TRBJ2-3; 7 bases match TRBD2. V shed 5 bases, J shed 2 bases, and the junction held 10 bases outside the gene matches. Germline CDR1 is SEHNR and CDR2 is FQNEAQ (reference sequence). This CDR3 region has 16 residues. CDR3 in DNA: TGTGCCAGCAGCCCATACTCGGGGGGAAACACAGATACGCAGTATTTT. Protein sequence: CASSPYSGGNTDTQYF.

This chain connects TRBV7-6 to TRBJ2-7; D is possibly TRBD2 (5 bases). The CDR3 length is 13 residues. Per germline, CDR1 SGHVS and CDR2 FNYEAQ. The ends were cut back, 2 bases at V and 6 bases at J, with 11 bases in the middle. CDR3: CASSLIAFGEQYF. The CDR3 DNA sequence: TGTGCCAGCAGCTTAATAGCGTTTGGCGAGCAGTACTTC.

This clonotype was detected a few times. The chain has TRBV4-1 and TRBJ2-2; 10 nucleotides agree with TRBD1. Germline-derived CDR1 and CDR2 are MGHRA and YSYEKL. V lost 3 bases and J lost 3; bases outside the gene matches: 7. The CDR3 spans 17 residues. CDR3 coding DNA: TGCGCCAGCAGCCAGTTGGACAGGGGGGATTACACCGGGGAGCTGTTTTTT. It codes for CASSQLDRGDYTGELFF.

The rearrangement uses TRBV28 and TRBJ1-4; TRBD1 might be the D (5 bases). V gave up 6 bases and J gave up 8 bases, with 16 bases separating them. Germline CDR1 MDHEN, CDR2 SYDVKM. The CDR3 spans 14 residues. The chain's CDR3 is CASRLGGLQEKLFF. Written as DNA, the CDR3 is TGTGCCAGCAGGCTCGGGGGGTTGCAGGAAAAACTGTTTTTT. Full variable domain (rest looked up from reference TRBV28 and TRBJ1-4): DVKVTQSSRYLVKRTGEKVFLECVQDMDHENMFWYRQDPGLGLRLIYFSYDVKMKEKGDIPEGYSVSREKKERFSLILESASTNQTSMYLCASRLGGLQEKLFFGSGTQLSVL.

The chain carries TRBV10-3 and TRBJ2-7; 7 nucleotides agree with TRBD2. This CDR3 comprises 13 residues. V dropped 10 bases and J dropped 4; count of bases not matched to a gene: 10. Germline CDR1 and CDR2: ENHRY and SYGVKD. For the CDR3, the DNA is TGTGCCAGCGGGGAGGGGTTGGGGTACGAGCAGTACTTC. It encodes CASGEGLGYEQYF.

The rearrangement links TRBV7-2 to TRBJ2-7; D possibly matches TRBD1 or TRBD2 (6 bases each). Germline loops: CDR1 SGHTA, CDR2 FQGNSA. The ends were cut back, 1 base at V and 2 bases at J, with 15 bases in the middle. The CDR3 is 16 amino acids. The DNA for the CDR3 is TGTGCCAGCAGCTTAGAGGGGGGCCCTCTTACCTACGAGCAGTACTTC. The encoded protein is CASSLEGGPLTYEQYF.

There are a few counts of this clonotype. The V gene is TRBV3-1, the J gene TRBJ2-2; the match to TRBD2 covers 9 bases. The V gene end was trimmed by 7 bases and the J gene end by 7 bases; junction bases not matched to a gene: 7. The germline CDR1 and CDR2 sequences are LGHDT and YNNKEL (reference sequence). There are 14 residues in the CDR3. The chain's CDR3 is CASIPGTSLGELFF. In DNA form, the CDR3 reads TGTGCCAGCATTCCCGGGACTAGCCTCGGGGAGCTGTTTTTT. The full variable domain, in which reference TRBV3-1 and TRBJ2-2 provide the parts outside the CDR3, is DTAVSQTPKYLVTQMGNDKSIKCEQNLGHDTMYWYKQDSKKFLKIMFSYNNKELIINETVPNRFSPKSPDKAHLNLHINSLELGDSAVYFCASIPGTSLGELFFGEGSRLTVL.